These 9 T cell receptor beta chains were sequenced from one sample in a study of CD8 T cells in Susac syndrome. Random-hexamer reverse transcription was applied to about 0.5 to 1 ug RNA. One entry per CDR3 protein, called by TCRdb with MiXCR from the immunoSEQ multiplex PCR reads. The sample lists some 260,000 distinct CDR3 sequences, approximately 85% occurring once. The sample taken for sequencing was CD8+ T cells from PBMCs. These receptors all come from a human donor with multiple sclerosis.

V usage is TRBV5-1 and J usage is TRBJ2-7; TRBD2 agrees at 7 bases. Germline lookup yields CDR1 SGHRS and CDR2 YFSETQ. The V gene end was trimmed by 4 bases and the J gene end by 3 bases; junction bases not matched to a gene: 16. The CDR3 loop spans 17 amino acids. CDR3: CASSRPVGGFSLYEQYF. For the CDR3, the DNA is TGCGCCAGCAGCCGCCCCGTCGGGGGGTTTAGCCTCTACGAGCAGTACTTC.

The rearrangement uses TRBV27 and TRBJ1-1, with D unclear. Germline V gene data show CDR1 as MNHEY and CDR2 as SMNVEV (reference sequence). V lost 6 bases, J lost 11 bases, and 10 bases lay in between. This CDR3 is built from 10 residues. The CDR3 region is CASSLRWAFF. In DNA, the CDR3 is TGTGCCAGCAGCCTCAGGTGGGCTTTCTTT.

The chain is built from TRBV9 and TRBJ2-1; TRBD1 might be the D (5 bases). CDR1 SGDLS and CDR2 YYNGEE come from the germline V gene. The V gene lost 3 bases and the J gene lost 6 bases, with 7 bases spanning the gap. CDR3 length: 12 residues. The CDR3 here is CASSGRVNEQFF. CDR3 in DNA: TGTGCCAGCAGCGGCAGGGTCAATGAGCAGTTCTTC.

The gene calls are TRBV27 and TRBJ2-7; 7 bases are shared with TRBD2. This CDR3 contains 13 residues. Germline trimming cut 6 bases from V and 4 bases from J; bases unmatched to any gene: 6. Looked up from germline, CDR1 is MNHEY and CDR2 is SMNVEV (reference sequence). The CDR3 reads CASRRRELYEQYF. CDR3 sequence (DNA): TGTGCCAGCAGGAGGCGGGAGTTGTACGAGCAGTACTTC.

The chain uses TRBV19 and TRBJ2-1; 12 positions agree with TRBD2. Germline-derived CDR1 and CDR2 are LNHDA and SQIVND (reference sequence). The V and J ends lost 9 bases and 7 bases, in that order; junction bases with no gene match: 10. This CDR3 comprises 15 residues. The DNA of the CDR3 is TGTGCCAGCCGCCTGACTAGCGGGAGTGGTAATGAGCAGTTCTTC. This encodes CASRLTSGSGNEQFF.

The chain combines TRBV11-2 with TRBJ2-1; D uncertain. Trimming pared 5 bases from V and 6 bases from J, leaving 8 bases between. This CDR3 spans 12 amino acids. Per germline, CDR1 SGHAT and CDR2 FQNNGV. DNA for the CDR3: TGTGCCAGCAGCGGGATAGTCAATGAGCAGTTCTTC. This codes for CASSGIVNEQFF.

J is TRBJ2-7 and V is TRBV2; TRBD1 matches at 12 bases. V trimming: 6 bases; J trimming: 4 bases; junction bases outside the gene matches: 7. The length of the CDR3 is 15 residues. Looked up from germline, CDR1 is SNHLY and CDR2 is FYNNEI. CDR3 protein: CASRDPGQGAYEQYF. In DNA form, the CDR3 reads TGTGCCAGCAGAGATCCGGGACAGGGGGCTTACGAGCAGTACTTC.

This chain joins TRBV20-1 and TRBJ2-7; no reliable D call. The V gene's germline CDR1 is DFQATT and CDR2 SNEGSKA (reference sequence). V gave up 3 bases and J gave up 0 bases, with 9 bases separating them. This CDR3 contains 13 residues. The CDR3 coding sequence is TGCAGTGCTAGTAACGGCCTCTCCTACGAGCAGTACTTC. This translates into CSASNGLSYEQYF.

The rearrangement links TRBV6-6 to TRBJ1-1, with 7 bases identical to TRBD1. This CDR3 has 13 amino acids. The V segment lost 6 bases and the J segment 7 bases; nucleotides outside the gene matches: 8. Germline V gene lookup returns CDR1 MNHNY and CDR2 SVGAGI (reference sequence). CDR3 sequence (DNA): TGTGCCAGCAGAACACTGCAGGGGGATGAAGCTTTCTTT. It codes for CASRTLQGDEAFF.